The clone carrying this T cell receptor (beta chain) appeared a single time. Trimming stripped 0 bases from V and 4 bases from J, with 7 bases between. The CDR3 length is 13 residues. CDR1 SGHKS and CDR2 YYEKEE come from the germline V gene (reference sequence). This record comes from a study of blood T cell repertoires in COVID-19. Profiling relied on immunoSEQ multiplex PCR, and the TCRdb table lists in-frame clones only, not all of them. The sample has fewer than 350,000 clones, nearly 90% seen once. The source is a young woman with acute COVID-19. The sequenced sample was PBMCs or T cells enriched from blood (not recorded which). The rearrangement uses TRBV5-5 and TRBJ1-1; D is unresolved. Written as DNA, the CDR3 is TGTGCCAGCAGCTTGGTAACAGTCACTGAAGCTTTCTTT. Its translation is CASSLVTVTEAFF.